The 20 T cell receptor beta chains given below trace back to one sample, sequenced in a study of cytomegalovirus exposure and HLA in healthy donors. This PCR relied on a set of 60 Vbeta primers and 13 Jbeta primers. The table came from immunoSEQ multiplex PCR; TCRdb's copy has only in-frame clones and leaves some out. The profile shows 55,000 to 80,000 clones, roughly 77% of them singletons. The specimen sequenced was PBMCs. The receptor source for this set is a woman aged 25-40 years in good health and CMV-seronegative.

V is TRBV7-3 and J is TRBJ2-1; 10 positions match TRBD2. This CDR3 has 15 residues. V lost 3 bases, J lost 5 bases, and 4 bases stayed unmatched. CDR1 is SGHTA and CDR2 is FQGTGA in the germline V gene. The DNA for the CDR3 is TGTGCCAGCAGCTTCCTAGCGGGAGAGAACAATGAGCAGTTCTTC. It yields the protein CASSFLAGENNEQFF.

J is TRBJ1-3 and V is TRBV6-1; D is possibly TRBD1 (5 bases). This CDR3 spans 17 amino acids. Germline loops: CDR1 MNHNS, CDR2 SASEGT. V was trimmed by 6 bases and J by 1 base, leaving 19 bases between them. In DNA, the CDR3 is TGTGCCAGCAGAGAACCGTACCAGGGTTATTCTGGAAACACCATATATTTT. Amino acid sequence: CASREPYQGYSGNTIYF.

This clone was counted between two and nine times. The chain employs TRBV7-9 and TRBJ2-1; 10 positions match TRBD2. CDR3 length: 16 residues. Germline assignment: CDR1 SEHNR and CDR2 FQNEAQ (reference sequence). Germline trimming cut 4 bases from V and 4 bases from J; bases unmatched to any gene: 7. The CDR3 DNA reads as TGTGCCAGCAGCTCCTTAGCGGGAGGATTATACAATGAGCAGTTCTTC. The encoded protein is CASSSLAGGLYNEQFF. Based on the CDR3 plus reference TRBV7-9 and TRBJ2-1, the full variable domain is DTGVSQNPRHKITKRGQNVTFRCDPISEHNRLYWYRQTLGQGPEFLTYFQNEAQLEKSRLLSDRFSAERPKGSFSTLEIQRTEQGDSAMYLCASSSLAGGLYNEQFFGPGTRLTVL.

This clone was seen a few times. This chain uses TRBV25-1 with TRBJ2-3; 8 bases are shared with TRBD2. The CDR3 contains 16 residues. Germline V gene data show CDR1 as MGHDK and CDR2 as SYGVNS. V lost 1 base, J lost 3 bases, and 6 bases stayed unmatched. The CDR3: CASSESPAGETDTQYF. The DNA of the CDR3 is TGTGCCAGCAGTGAATCCCCAGCGGGAGAAACAGATACGCAGTATTTT.

This chain joins TRBV5-1 and TRBJ2-7; weak D call: TRBD2 (5 bases). Germline V gene lookup returns CDR1 SGHRS and CDR2 YFSETQ. The V gene lost 6 bases and the J gene lost 2 bases, with 15 bases spanning the gap. The CDR3 is 14 amino acids. CDR3 coding DNA: TGCGCCAGCACCAACCGGGAAGAGACCTACGAGCAGTACTTC. It specifies CASTNREETYEQYF.

This chain connects TRBV7-6 to TRBJ2-1; 12 positions agree with TRBD2. Germline V gives CDR1 SGHVS, CDR2 FNYEAQ. CDR3 length equals 16 residues. Trimming took 5 bases from V and 9 from J; bases not matched to a gene: 11. The CDR3, as DNA: TGTGCCAGCAGCCCCCCCCTAGCGGGAGGGCGGGGTGAGCAGTTCTTC. This encodes CASSPPLAGGRGEQFF.

The rearrangement links TRBV6-6 to TRBJ2-1, with D unresolved. CDR3 length: 12 residues. Per germline, CDR1 MNHNY and CDR2 SVGAGI (reference sequence). V was pared by 3 bases and J by 4 bases, with 4 bases between. The CDR3 here is CASSYTYNEQFF. As DNA, the CDR3 is TGTGCCAGCAGTTATACTTACAATGAGCAGTTCTTC.

This sequence joins TRBV25-1 and TRBJ1-1, with TRBD1 matching over 7 bases. Germline CDR1 and CDR2: MGHDK and SYGVNS. The CDR3 extends over 14 amino acids. V gave up 3 bases and J gave up 1 base; unmatched junction bases: 2. The CDR3, as DNA: TGTGCCAGCAGTGAGGGGACAGCGAACACTGAAGCTTTCTTT. This codes for CASSEGTANTEAFF.

The chain combines TRBV6-1 with TRBJ1-1; 8 positions agree with TRBD1. This CDR3 comprises 14 residues. Per germline, CDR1 MNHNS and CDR2 SASEGT. J was trimmed by 1 base and V by 6 bases; bases with no gene match: 4. The CDR3 reads CASRLGQENTEAFF. The CDR3 bases are TGTGCCAGCAGGCTGGGACAGGAGAACACTGAAGCTTTCTTT.

The chain joins TRBV7-2 to TRBJ1-2, with a tentative D call TRBD1 (5 bases). The V end was cut by 5 bases, the J end by 4 bases, with 11 bases between. The CDR3 spans 13 residues. Germline loops: CDR1 SGHTA, CDR2 FQGNSA. This chain's CDR3 is CASSREGVYGYTF. The CDR3 region has the DNA TGTGCCAGCAGCCGAGAAGGGGTCTATGGCTACACCTTC.

J is TRBJ1-6 and V is TRBV27, with a tentative D call TRBD1 (6 bases). CDR1 MNHEY and CDR2 SMNVEV come from the germline V gene (reference sequence). Deletions cut 5 bases from V and 4 bases from J, with 12 bases between. This CDR3 region has 15 residues. CDR3 sequence: CASSQTGSYNSPLHF. The CDR3 DNA follows: TGTGCCAGCAGTCAGACAGGCAGTTATAATTCACCCCTCCACTTT.

This chain links TRBV18 with TRBJ1-1, with a tentative D call TRBD1 (5 bases). The V end was cut by 7 bases, the J end by 4 bases, with 16 bases between. The CDR3 has 14 amino acids. Per the germline V gene, CDR1 is KGHSH and CDR2 is LQKENI. The CDR3 DNA sequence: TGTGCCAGCTACAGCGGGGCAAGGGGCACTGAAGCTTTCTTT. It is translated as CASYSGARGTEAFF.

The sample holds a few counts of this clone. V is TRBV4-2 and J is TRBJ2-6; D gene unclear. The germline V and J ends were trimmed by 1 base and 1 base, with 8 bases remaining between them. The CDR3 length is 16 residues. Looked up from germline, CDR1 is LGHNA and CDR2 is YNFKEQ. CDR3 nucleotide sequence: TGTGCCAGCAGCCAAGTACGCGGTTCTGGGGCCAACGTCCTGACTTTC. Its protein is CASSQVRGSGANVLTF.

The V and J genes are TRBV2 and TRBJ1-2; D remains ambiguous. The germline CDR1 and CDR2 sequences are SNHLY and FYNNEI. This CDR3 has 15 amino acids. Trimming pared 0 bases from V and 0 bases from J, leaving 8 bases between. In DNA, the CDR3 is TGTGCCAGCAGTGAAGCCACCCACTCTAACTATGGCTACACCTTC. Amino acids: CASSEATHSNYGYTF.

The V and J genes are TRBV10-1 and TRBJ2-2; 11 nucleotides match TRBD2. CDR3 size: 18 residues. Germline lookup yields CDR1 WNHNN and CDR2 SYGVQD (reference sequence). V lost 0 bases, J lost 3 bases, and 6 bases stayed unmatched. The CDR3 reads CASSESKTSGVYTGELFF. The CDR3 nucleotides read TGCGCCAGCAGTGAGTCGAAGACTAGCGGGGTGTACACCGGGGAGCTGTTTTTT.

In this sample, this clone turned up a few times. This chain uses TRBV7-9 with TRBJ1-1; unclear D gene. Per germline, CDR1 SEHNR and CDR2 FQNEAQ (reference sequence). The V gene lost 3 bases and the J gene lost 1 base, with 6 bases spanning the gap. The CDR3 covers 13 residues. The DNA of the CDR3 is TGTGCCAGCAGCTTGGGAGCGAACACTGAAGCTTTCTTT. This encodes CASSLGANTEAFF.

This chain links TRBV5-4 with TRBJ1-5; TRBD1 aligns across 7 bases. This CDR3 is 15 amino acids long. Unmatched junction bases numbered 3, after V lost 0 bases and J lost 3 bases. CDR1 is SGHNT and CDR2 is YYREEE in the germline V gene (reference sequence). The CDR3 spells CASSLAGQVNQPQHF. The CDR3 DNA follows: TGTGCCAGCAGCTTGGCCGGACAGGTCAATCAGCCCCAGCATTTT.

V gene TRBV5-4 combines with J gene TRBJ2-1; tentative D call: TRBD1 (6 bases). Germline V gene data show CDR1 as SGHNT and CDR2 as YYREEE (reference sequence). Trimming took off 0 bases at V and 7 bases at J, with 17 bases between the two ends. The CDR3 runs to 16 residues. The CDR3 region is CASSLGGQGWGNEQFF. The DNA for the CDR3 is TGTGCCAGCAGCTTGGGGGGGCAAGGGTGGGGTAATGAGCAGTTCTTC. Variable domain in full (rest from reference TRBV5-4 and TRBJ2-1): ETGVTQSPTHLIKTRGQQVTLRCSSQSGHNTVSWYQQALGQGPQFIFQYYREEENGRGNFPPRFSGLQFPNYSSELNVNALELDDSALYLCASSLGGQGWGNEQFFGPGTRLTVL.

This clone came up a few times. The CDR3 DNA reads TGTGCCAGCAGTGTGGGACAGAACTATGGCTACACCTTC. Translated: CASSVGQNYGYTF. The V call is TRBV6-4, the J call TRBJ1-2; 7 bases are shared with TRBD1. The CDR3 has 13 amino acids. Trimming cost V 4 bases and J 2 bases; bases outside gene matches: 1. Germline V gene data show CDR1 as MRHNA and CDR2 as SNTAGT.

The J gene is TRBJ2-2, the V gene TRBV27; 9 positions match TRBD2. This CDR3 spans 15 amino acids. The junction had 4 bases not matched to a gene; V was cut back by 1 base and J by 7 bases. The V gene's germline CDR1 is MNHEY and CDR2 SMNVEV (reference sequence). The chain's CDR3 is CASSLLAGASGELFF. CDR3 bases: TGTGCCAGCAGTTTATTAGCGGGAGCAAGCGGGGAGCTGTTTTTT.